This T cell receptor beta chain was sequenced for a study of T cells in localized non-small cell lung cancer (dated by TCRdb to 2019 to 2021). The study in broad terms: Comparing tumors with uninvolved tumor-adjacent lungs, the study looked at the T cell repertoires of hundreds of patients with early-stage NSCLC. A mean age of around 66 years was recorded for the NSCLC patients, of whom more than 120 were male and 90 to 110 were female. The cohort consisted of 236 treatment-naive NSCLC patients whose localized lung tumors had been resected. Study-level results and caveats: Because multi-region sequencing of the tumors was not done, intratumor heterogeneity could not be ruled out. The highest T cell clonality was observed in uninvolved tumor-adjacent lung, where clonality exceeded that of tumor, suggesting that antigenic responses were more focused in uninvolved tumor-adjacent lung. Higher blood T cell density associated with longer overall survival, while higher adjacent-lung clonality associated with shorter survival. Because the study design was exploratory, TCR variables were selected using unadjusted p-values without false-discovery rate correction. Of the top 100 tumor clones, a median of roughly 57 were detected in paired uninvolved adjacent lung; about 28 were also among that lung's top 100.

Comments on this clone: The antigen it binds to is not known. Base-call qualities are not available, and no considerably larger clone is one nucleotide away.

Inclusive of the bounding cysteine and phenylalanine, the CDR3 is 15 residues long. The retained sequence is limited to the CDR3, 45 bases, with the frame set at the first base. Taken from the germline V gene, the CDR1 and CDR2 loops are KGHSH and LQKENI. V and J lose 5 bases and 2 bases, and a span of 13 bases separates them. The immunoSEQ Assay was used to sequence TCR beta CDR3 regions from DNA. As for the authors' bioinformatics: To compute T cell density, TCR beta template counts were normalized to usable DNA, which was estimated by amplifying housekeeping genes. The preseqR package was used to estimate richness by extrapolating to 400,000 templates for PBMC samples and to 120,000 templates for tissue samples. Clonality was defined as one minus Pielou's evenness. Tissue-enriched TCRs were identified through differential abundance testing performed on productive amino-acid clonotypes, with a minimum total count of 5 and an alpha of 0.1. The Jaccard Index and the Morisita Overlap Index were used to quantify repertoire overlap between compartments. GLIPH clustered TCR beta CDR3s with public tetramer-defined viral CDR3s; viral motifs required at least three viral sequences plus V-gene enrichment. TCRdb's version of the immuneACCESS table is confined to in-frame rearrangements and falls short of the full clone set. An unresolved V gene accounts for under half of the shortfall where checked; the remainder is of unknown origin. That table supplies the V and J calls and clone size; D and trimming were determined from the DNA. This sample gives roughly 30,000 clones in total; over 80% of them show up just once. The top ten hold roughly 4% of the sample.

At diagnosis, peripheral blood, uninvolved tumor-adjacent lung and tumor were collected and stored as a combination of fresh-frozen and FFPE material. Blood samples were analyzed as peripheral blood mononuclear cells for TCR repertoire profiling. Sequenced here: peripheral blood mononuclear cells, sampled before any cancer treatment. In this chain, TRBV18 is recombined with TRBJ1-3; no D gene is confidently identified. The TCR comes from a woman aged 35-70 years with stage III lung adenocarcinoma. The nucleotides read TGTGCCAGCTCATCCGTATCCTTGGCTGGAAACACCATATATTTT. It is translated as CASSSVSLAGNTIYF. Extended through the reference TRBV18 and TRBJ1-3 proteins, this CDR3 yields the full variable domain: NAGVMQNPRHLVRRRGQEARLRCSPMKGHSHVYWYRQLPEEGLKFMVYLQKENIIDESGMPKERFSAEFPKEGPSILRIQQVVRGDSAAYFCASSSVSLAGNTIYFGEGSWLTVV.